A few counts support the clone carrying this T cell receptor (beta chain). Its antigen is currently unknown. Per germline, CDR1 SGHNT and CDR2 YENEEA. V dropped 0 bases and J dropped 6 bases, with 9 bases sitting between them. CDR3 length equals 13 residues. PCR amplification relied on 60 Vbeta primers (plus 13 Jbeta primers). As originally analysed: Roughly 11 million of the about 80 million unique TCR beta chains counted in a later analysis were shared. Repertoires were generated with immunoSEQ multiplex PCR, while TCRdb's copy carries only in-frame clones and drops some. Clone size and the V and J calls come from that table; the DNA yielded D and trimming. The sample carries under 200,000 clones, about 65% recorded once. These data belong to a study of cytomegalovirus exposure and HLA in healthy donors. Findings and limits, study-wide: Among TCR beta chains of equal frequency, HLA-associated ones were more clonally expanded in a later analysis.

The V gene is TRBV11-3, the J gene TRBJ2-7, with no clear D. The sequencing input was PBMCs. The TCR was taken from a woman under 40 in good health and CMV-seronegative. The CDR3 here is CASSLDRFSEQYF. The CDR3 coding sequence is TGTGCCAGCAGCTTAGATCGATTCAGCGAGCAGTACTTC.